The 3 T cell receptor beta chains given below trace back to one sample, sequenced in a study of early stage breast cancer tumors. Profiled with immunoSEQ multiplex PCR; TCRdb holds only in-frame clones, not every one. The sample holds over 40,000 clones, about 77% seen once. Sequencing was done on a sample of blood. These receptors were taken from a person in their 40s with breast cancer.

The chain carries TRBV4-1 and TRBJ2-4; 12 bases are shared with TRBD1. This CDR3 contains 16 residues. CDR1 MGHRA and CDR2 YSYEKL come from the germline V gene. V shed 2 bases and J 9 bases; nucleotides not matched to a gene: 8. The CDR3 bases are TGCGCCAGCAGCCAACCGGGACAGGGGGCGCGAGGCATTCAGTACTTC. The encoded protein is CASSQPGQGARGIQYF.

The chain uses TRBV18 and TRBJ2-2; 7 bases match TRBD2. Unmatched junction bases numbered 11, after V lost 7 bases and J lost 0 bases. CDR1 and CDR2 (germline): KGHSH, LQKENI. The CDR3 sequence is 17 residues long. The CDR3 DNA sequence: TGTGCCAGCTTTTGGACCGCGGGAGACCCGAACACCGGGGAGCTGTTTTTT. Residues: CASFWTAGDPNTGELFF.

This chain links TRBV5-1 with TRBJ1-1; 11 bases line up with TRBD1. The CDR3 spans 17 residues. Per germline, CDR1 SGHRS and CDR2 YFSETQ. The ends lost 4 bases at V and 0 bases at J; junction bases unmatched: 8. CDR3 coding DNA: TGCGCCAGCAGCCTCGGACAGGGGGCCTTTATGAACACTGAAGCTTTCTTT. Encoded protein: CASSLGQGAFMNTEAFF.